This TCR beta chain stems from a study of molecular identifiers for immune sequencing clone quantification (dated by TCRdb to between 2018 and 2020). A note on the overall study: In a replicate experiment, RNA from about 19,000 or 110,000 naive CD8 T cells was split into five aliquots, four of which were sequenced. CD8 T cells were used in a methods study to benchmark molecular-identifier clustering-based TCR repertoire sequencing (MIDCIRS) and TCR RNA copy counting.

What the research found in general, with its limitations: Identical TCR molecules sharing a barcode could cause highly expanded clone sizes to be underestimated. Clones above 20 RNA copies held over 97% of molecules in CMV-specific effector cells but under 1% in naive cells. Spiked-in Jurkat TCR RNA equal to a single cell's worth was reported to be detectable even within 1,100,000 naive CD8 T cells. When barcode sub-clustering was left out, chimeric consensus sequences inflated TCR diversity, with chimeras reaching as high as 47%. Naive libraries contained spiked-in Jurkat TCR RNA (roughly ten copies' worth), which is not part of the donor repertoire. Modeling indicated about 3 TCR RNA copies recovered per cell, compared with about 10 by digital PCR, which implies a capture efficiency of approximately 30%.

Libraries of naive CD8 T cells were built from about 19,000 to 1,100,000 sorted cells, with 10%, 30% or 50% of the purified RNA used. Naive CD8 T cells, defined as CD8+CD4-CCR7+CD45RA+, were FACS-sorted into RLT Plus buffer on a BD FACSAria II. To test detection sensitivity, Jurkat RNA equivalent to more than 9 TCR copies was spiked into samples of about 19,000-1,000,000 naive CD8 T cells. CD8 T cells were enriched with RosetteSep CD8+ T Cell Enrichment Cocktail and Ficoll-Paque, followed by ACK red cell lysis. Details on this clonotype: This receptor's antigen is unknown. Qualities for individual bases were not recorded, and no much larger clone is one base off.

Library creation used PCR. TCRdb lists the instrument as NextSeq 500. Bulk TCR libraries were generated as previously described, with the TCR primers listed in Table S5 used. Purification of total RNA was performed with the Qiagen AllPrep DNA/RNA kit. Before analysis, reads from multiple sequencing runs of one library were combined. As for the original processing: Reads were retained only if their TCR constant sequence matched exactly, and those retained reads were trimmed to 150 nt and grouped according to their 12-nt molecular barcodes. Reads in each barcode group were sub-clustered using a 15% Levenshtein threshold, and a quality-weighted consensus sequence was built for each RNA molecule. Non-functional sequences were removed, as were lower-count sequences one edit away from another. On the basis of fitting two negative binomial distributions, barcode sub-clusters with fewer than 20% of the maximum read count were discarded. TCRdb reprocessing: public reads trimmed at Q25 with fastp, clones called with MiXCR, in-frame beta chains kept. Identical CDR3 protein sequences are pooled into one entry, listed with their most common genes and DNA. The V and J calls and clone size come from TCRdb's table, not from the authors' own analysis. The sample has hundreds of thousands of distinct CDR3 sequences on record, about 25% of them singletons. The ten most abundant clones make up 0.75% to 0.8% of the sample.

CDR1 SGHTA and CDR2 FQGNSA were looked up in the germline V gene. Spanning cysteine to phenylalanine, the CDR3 consists of 15 amino acids. Only the CDR3 region is kept as DNA, spanning 45 bases read in frame from base 1. At the junction V is shortened by 5 bases and J by 2 bases, with 14 bases in between. The clonotype was recovered from a human donor in good health. Some libraries in this study had Jurkat cell RNA spiked in. The rearrangement joined TRBV7-2 to TRBJ2-3; confidence is insufficient to name the D gene. The specimen was naive CD8+ T cells from blood, with Jurkat cell RNA spiked in. The intended sense of this specimen's cell subset or site label: FACS-sorted CD8+CD4-CCR7+CD45RA+ naive T cells. The CDR3 reads as follows: CASSPNPPLTDTQYF. The DNA reads as follows: TGTGCCAGCAGCCCTAACCCGCCCCTCACAGATACGCAGTATTTT.